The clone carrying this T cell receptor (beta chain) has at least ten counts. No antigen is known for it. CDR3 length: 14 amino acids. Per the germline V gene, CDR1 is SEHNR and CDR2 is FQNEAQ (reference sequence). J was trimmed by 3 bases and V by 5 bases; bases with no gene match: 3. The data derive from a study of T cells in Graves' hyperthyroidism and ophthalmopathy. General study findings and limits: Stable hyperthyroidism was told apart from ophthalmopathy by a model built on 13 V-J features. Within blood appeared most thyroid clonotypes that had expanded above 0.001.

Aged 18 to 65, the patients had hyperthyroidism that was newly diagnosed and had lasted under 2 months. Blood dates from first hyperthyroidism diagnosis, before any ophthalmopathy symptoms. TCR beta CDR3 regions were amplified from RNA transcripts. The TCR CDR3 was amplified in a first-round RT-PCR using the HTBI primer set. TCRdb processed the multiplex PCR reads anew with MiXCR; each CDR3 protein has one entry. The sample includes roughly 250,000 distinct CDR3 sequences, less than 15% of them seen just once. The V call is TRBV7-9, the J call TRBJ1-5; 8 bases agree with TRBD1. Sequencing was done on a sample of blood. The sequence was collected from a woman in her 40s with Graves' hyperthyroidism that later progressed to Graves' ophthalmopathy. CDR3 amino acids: CASSPTGDNQPQHF. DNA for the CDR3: TGTGCCAGCAGCCCGACAGGGGACAATCAGCCCCAGCATTTT.